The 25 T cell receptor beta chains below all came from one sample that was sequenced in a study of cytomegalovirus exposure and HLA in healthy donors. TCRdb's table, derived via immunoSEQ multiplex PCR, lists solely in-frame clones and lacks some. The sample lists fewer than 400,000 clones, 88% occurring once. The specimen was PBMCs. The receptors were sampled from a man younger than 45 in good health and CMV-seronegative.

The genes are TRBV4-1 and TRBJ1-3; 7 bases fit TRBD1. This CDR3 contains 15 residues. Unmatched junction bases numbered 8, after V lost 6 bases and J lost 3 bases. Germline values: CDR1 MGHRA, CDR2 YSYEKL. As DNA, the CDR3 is TGCGCCAGCAGACTAAACAGGGACAGTGGAAACACCATATATTTT. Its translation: CASRLNRDSGNTIYF.

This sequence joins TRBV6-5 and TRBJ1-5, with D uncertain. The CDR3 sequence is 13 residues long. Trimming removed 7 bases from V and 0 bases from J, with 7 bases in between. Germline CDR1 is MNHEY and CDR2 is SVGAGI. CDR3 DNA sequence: TGTGCCAGCACGCCAGATAGCAATCAGCCCCAGCATTTT. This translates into CASTPDSNQPQHF.

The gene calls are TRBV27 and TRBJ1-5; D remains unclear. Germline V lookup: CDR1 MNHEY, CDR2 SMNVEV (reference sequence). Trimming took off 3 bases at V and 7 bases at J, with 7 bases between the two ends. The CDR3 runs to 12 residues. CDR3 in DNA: TGTGCCAGCAGTTTTCATGGCCAGCCCCAGCATTTT. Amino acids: CASSFHGQPQHF.

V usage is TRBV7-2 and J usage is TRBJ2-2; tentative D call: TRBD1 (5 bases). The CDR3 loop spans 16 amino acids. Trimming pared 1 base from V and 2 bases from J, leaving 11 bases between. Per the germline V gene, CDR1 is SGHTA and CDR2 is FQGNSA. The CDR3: CASSLVAGLNTGELFF. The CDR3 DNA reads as TGTGCCAGCAGCTTAGTAGCAGGGCTAAACACCGGGGAGCTGTTTTTT.

This CDR3 reads CATSKAVRVGETQYF. The DNA of the CDR3 is TGTGCCACCAGCAAGGCAGTCAGGGTCGGGGAGACCCAGTACTTC. V usage is TRBV15 and J usage is TRBJ2-5, with a weak D call TRBD1 (5 bases). CDR1 and CDR2 (germline): LNHNV, YYDKDF (reference sequence). CDR3 size: 15 residues. Trimming pared 4 bases from V and 5 bases from J, leaving 17 bases between.

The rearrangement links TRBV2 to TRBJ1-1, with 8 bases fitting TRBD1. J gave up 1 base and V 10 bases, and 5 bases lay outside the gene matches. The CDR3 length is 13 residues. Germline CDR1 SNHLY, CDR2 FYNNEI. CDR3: CAMGGQANTEAFF. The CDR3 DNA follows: TGTGCCATGGGGGGACAGGCGAACACTGAAGCTTTCTTT.

The CDR3 region is CASLSWGGEETQYF. The DNA of the CDR3 is TGTGCCAGCCTGTCATGGGGAGGGGAAGAGACCCAGTACTTC. The chain has TRBV2 and TRBJ2-5; 7 bases are shared with TRBD2. Germline V gene sequence: CDR1 SNHLY, CDR2 FYNNEI. This CDR3 has 14 residues. The trim removed 8 bases at V and 3 bases at J, leaving 9 bases unmatched. Variable domain in full (rest from reference TRBV2 and TRBJ2-5): EPEVTQTPSHQVTQMGQEVILRCVPISNHLYFYWYRQILGQKVEFLVSFYNNEISEKSEIFDDQFSVERPDGSNFTLKIRSTKLEDSAMYFCASLSWGGEETQYFGPGTRLLVL.

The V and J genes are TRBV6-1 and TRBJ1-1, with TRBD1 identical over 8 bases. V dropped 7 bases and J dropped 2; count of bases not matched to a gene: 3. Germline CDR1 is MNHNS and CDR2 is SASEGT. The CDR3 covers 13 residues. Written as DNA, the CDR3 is TGTGCCAGCACTCAGGGGGCTAACACTGAAGCTTTCTTT. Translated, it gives CASTQGANTEAFF.

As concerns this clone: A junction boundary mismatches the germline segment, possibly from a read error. CDR3 DNA: TGTGCCGGCAGAACGGGACAGGGCCCTCTTAATCAGCCCCAGCATTTT. Residues: CAGRTGQGPLNQPQHF. The V gene is TRBV6-6, the J gene TRBJ1-5; 9 bases agree with TRBD1. Germline V CDR1 and CDR2: MNHNY, SVGAGI (reference sequence). CDR3 length equals 16 residues.

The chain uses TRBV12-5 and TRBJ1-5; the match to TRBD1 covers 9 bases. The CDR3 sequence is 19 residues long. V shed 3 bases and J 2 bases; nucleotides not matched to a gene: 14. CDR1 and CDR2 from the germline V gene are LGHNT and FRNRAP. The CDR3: CASGFFRDRVLKGNQPQHF. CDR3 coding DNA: TGTGCTAGTGGTTTTTTCCGGGACAGGGTACTAAAAGGCAATCAGCCCCAGCATTTT.

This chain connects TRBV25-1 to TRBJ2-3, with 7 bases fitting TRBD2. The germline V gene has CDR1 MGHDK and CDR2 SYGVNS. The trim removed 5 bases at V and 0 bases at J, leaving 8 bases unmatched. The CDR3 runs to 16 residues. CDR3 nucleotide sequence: TGTGCCAGCAGTCTTGGGGGGGGAGCGAGCACAGATACGCAGTATTTT. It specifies CASSLGGGASTDTQYF.

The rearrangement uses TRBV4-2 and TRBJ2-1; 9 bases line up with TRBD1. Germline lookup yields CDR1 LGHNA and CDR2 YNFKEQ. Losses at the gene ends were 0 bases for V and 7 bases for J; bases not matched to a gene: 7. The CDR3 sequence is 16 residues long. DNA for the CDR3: TGTGCCAGCAGCCAAGAAGACGGGGACAGGGAAAATGAGCAGTTCTTC. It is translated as CASSQEDGDRENEQFF.

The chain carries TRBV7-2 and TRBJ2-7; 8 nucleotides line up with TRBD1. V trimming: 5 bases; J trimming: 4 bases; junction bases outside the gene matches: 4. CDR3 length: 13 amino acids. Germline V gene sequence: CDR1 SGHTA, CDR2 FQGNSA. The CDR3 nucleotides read TGTGCCAGCAGCGGGTGGACAGGGTACGAGCAGTACTTC. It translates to CASSGWTGYEQYF.

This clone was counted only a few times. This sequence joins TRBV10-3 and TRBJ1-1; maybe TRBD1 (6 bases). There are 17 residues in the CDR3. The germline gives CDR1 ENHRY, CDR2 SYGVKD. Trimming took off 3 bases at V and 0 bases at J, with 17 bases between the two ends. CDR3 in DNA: TGTGCCATCAGTGAAGCCGGGACCGGGACATTGAACACTGAAGCTTTCTTT. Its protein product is CAISEAGTGTLNTEAFF.

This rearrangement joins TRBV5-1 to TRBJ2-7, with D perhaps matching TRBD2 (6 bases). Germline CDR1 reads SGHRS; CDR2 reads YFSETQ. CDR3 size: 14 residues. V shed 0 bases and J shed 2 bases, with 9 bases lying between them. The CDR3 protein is CASSLGERAYEQYF. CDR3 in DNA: TGCGCCAGCAGCTTGGGGGAGCGGGCCTACGAGCAGTACTTC. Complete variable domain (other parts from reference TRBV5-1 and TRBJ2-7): KAGVTQTPRYLIKTRGQQVTLSCSPISGHRSVSWYQQTPGQGLQFLFEYFSETQRNKGNFPGRFSGRQFSNSRSEMNVSTLELGDSALYLCASSLGERAYEQYFGPGTRLTVT.

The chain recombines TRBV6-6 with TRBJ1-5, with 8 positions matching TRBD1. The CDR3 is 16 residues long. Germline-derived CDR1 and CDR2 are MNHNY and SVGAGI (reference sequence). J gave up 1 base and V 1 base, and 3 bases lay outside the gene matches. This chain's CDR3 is CASSYFGQGSNQPQHF. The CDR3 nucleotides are TGTGCCAGCAGTTACTTCGGACAGGGAAGCAATCAGCCCCAGCATTTT.

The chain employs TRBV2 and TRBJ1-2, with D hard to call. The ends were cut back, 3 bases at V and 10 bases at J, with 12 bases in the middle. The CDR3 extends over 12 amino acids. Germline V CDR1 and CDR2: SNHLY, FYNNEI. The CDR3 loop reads CASSESSFDYTF. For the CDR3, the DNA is TGTGCCAGCAGTGAGAGTTCGTTCGACTACACCTTC. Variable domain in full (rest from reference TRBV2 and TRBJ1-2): EPEVTQTPSHQVTQMGQEVILRCVPISNHLYFYWYRQILGQKVEFLVSFYNNEISEKSEIFDDQFSVERPDGSNFTLKIRSTKLEDSAMYFCASSESSFDYTFGSGTRLTVV.

The chain's CDR3 is CAWMSSALAGGWNEQFF. CDR3 in DNA: TGTGCCTGGATGTCGTCTGCACTAGCGGGGGGCTGGAATGAGCAGTTCTTC. The chain joins TRBV30 to TRBJ2-1; TRBD2 matches 12 bases. V shed 4 bases and J 7 bases; nucleotides not matched to a gene: 14. Germline V gene sequence: CDR1 GTSNPN, CDR2 SVGIG (reference sequence). This CDR3 spans 17 amino acids.

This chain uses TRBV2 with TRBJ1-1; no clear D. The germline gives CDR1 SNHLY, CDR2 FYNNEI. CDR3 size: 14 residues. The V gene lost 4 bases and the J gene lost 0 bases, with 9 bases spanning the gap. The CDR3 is CASSARRMNTEAFF. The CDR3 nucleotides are TGTGCCAGCAGTGCGAGGAGGATGAACACTGAAGCTTTCTTT. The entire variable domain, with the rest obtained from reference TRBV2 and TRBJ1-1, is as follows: EPEVTQTPSHQVTQMGQEVILRCVPISNHLYFYWYRQILGQKVEFLVSFYNNEISEKSEIFDDQFSVERPDGSNFTLKIRSTKLEDSAMYFCASSARRMNTEAFFGQGTRLTVV.

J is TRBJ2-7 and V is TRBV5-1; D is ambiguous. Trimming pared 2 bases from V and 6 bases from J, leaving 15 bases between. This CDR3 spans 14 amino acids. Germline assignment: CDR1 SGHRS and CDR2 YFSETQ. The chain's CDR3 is CASSFGSTIGEQYF. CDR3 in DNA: TGCGCCAGCAGCTTCGGGTCAACGATTGGCGAGCAGTACTTC.

The CDR3 here is CASSEGRENTEAFF. CDR3 nucleotide sequence: TGTGCCAGCAGTGAAGGCAGGGAGAACACTGAAGCTTTCTTT. The chain is built from TRBV6-1 and TRBJ1-1, with TRBD1 as a possible D gene (5 bases). The V and J ends lost 1 base and 1 base respectively, with 7 bases between them. From germline, CDR1 is MNHNS and CDR2 SASEGT. The CDR3 is 14 amino acids.

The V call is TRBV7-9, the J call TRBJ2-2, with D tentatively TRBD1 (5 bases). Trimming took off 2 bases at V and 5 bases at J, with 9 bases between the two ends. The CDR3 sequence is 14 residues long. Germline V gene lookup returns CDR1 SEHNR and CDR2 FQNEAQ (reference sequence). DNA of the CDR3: TGTGCCAGCAGCTTAATGGGGCCAACCGGGGAGCTGTTTTTT. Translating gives CASSLMGPTGELFF.

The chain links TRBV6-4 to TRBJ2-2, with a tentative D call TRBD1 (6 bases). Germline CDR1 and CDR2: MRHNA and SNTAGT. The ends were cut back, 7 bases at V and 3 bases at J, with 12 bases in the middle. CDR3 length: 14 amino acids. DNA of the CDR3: TGTGCCAGCAAACGACAGGAGGACACCGGGGAGCTGTTTTTT. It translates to CASKRQEDTGELFF.

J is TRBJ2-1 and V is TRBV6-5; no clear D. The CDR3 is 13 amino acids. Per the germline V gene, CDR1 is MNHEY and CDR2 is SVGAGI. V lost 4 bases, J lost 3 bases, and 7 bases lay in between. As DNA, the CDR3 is TGTGCCAGCAGTTCCCAGAACTACAATGAGCAGTTCTTC. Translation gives CASSSQNYNEQFF.

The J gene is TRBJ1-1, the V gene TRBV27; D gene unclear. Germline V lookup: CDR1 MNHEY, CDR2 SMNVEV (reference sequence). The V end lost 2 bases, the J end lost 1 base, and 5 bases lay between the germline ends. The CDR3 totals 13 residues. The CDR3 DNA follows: TGTGCCAGCAGTTTAATCCGGAACACTGAAGCTTTCTTT. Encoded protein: CASSLIRNTEAFF.